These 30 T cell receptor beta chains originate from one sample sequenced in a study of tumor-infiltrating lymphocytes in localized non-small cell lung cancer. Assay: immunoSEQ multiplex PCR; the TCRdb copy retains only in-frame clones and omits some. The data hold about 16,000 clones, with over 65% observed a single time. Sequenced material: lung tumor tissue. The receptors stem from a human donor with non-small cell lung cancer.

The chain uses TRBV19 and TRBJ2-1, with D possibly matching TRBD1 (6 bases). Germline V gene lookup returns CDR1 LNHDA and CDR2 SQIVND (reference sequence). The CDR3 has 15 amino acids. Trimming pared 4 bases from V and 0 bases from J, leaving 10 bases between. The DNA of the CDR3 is TGTGCCAGTAGTACTACAGGGACCTCCTACAATGAGCAGTTCTTC. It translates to CASSTTGTSYNEQFF.

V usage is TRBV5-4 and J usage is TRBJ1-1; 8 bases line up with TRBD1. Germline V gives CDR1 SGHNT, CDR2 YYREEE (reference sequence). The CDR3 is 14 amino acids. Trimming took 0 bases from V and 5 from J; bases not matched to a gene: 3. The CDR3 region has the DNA TGTGCCAGCAGCTTGGAGGACAGGGTAACTGAAGCTTTCTTT. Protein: CASSLEDRVTEAFF. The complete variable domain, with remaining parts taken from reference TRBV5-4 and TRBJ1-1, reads ETGVTQSPTHLIKTRGQQVTLRCSSQSGHNTVSWYQQALGQGPQFIFQYYREEENGRGNFPPRFSGLQFPNYSSELNVNALELDDSALYLCASSLEDRVTEAFFGQGTRLTVV.

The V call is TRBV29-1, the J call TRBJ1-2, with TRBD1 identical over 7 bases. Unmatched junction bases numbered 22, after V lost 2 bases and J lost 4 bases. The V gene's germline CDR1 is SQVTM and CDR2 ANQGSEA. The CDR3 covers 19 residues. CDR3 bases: TGCAGCGTTGAATGGGATGGCACAAGACACAGGGGTAGTAGCTATGGCTACACCTTC. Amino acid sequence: CSVEWDGTRHRGSSYGYTF.

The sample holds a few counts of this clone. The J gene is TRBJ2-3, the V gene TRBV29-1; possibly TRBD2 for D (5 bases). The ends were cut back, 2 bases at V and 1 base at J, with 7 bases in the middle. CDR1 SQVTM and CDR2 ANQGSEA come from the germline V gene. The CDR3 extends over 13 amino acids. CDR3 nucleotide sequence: TGCAGCGTTGAACCCGGGGGCACAGATACGCAGTATTTT. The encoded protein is CSVEPGGTDTQYF.

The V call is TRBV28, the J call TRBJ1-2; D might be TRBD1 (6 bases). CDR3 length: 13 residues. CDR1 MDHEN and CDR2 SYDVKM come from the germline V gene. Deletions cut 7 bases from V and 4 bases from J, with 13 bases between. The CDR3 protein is CASTLGGSYGYTF. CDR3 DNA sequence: TGTGCCAGCACCCTAGGGGGTTCCTATGGCTACACCTTC.

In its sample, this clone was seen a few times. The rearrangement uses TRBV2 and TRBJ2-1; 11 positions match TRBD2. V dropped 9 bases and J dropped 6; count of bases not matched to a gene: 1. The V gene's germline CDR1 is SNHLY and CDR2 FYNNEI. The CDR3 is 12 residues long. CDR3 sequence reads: CARGTSGNEQFF. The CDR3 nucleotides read TGTGCCAGAGGGACTAGCGGCAATGAGCAGTTCTTC.

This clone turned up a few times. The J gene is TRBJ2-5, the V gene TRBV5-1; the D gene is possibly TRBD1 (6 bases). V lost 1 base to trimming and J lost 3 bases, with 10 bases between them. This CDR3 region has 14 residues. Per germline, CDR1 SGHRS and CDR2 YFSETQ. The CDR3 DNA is TGCGCCAGCAGCTTGTTTGGGGGCGAAGAGACCCAGTACTTC. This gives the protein CASSLFGGEETQYF.

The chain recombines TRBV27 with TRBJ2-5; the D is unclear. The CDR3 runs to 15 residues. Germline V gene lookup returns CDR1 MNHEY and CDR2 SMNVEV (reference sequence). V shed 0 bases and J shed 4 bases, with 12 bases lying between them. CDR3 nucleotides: TGTGCCAGCAGTTTATCGTTCTTTAGTAGAGAGACCCAGTACTTC. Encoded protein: CASSLSFFSRETQYF.

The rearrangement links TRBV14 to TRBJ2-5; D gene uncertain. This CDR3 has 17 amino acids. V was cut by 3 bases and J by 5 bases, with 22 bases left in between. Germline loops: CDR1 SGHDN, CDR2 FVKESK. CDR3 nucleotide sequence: TGTGCCAGCAGCCACTTTACCCTCGGACGTAGACTGGAGACCCAGTACTTC. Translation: CASSHFTLGRRLETQYF.

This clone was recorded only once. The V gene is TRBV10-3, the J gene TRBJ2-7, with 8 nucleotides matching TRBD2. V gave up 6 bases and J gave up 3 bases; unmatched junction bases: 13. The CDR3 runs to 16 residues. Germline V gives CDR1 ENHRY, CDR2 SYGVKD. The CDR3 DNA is TGTGCCATCAGCACTCTCGGGAGGGAGCGTATCTACGAGCAGTACTTC. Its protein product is CAISTLGRERIYEQYF.

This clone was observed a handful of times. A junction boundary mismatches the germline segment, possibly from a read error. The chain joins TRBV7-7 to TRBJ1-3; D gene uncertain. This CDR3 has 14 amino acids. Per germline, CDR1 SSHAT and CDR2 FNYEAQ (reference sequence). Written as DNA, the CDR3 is TGTGCTAGCAGCTTAAACACCTCTGGAAACACCATATATTTT. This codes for CASSLNTSGNTIYF.

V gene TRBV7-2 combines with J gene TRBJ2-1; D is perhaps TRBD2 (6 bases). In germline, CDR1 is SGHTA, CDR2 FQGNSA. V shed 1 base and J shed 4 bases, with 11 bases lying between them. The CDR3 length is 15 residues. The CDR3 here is CASSLVGGEYNEQFF. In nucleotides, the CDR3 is TGTGCCAGCAGCTTAGTGGGCGGGGAGTACAATGAGCAGTTCTTC.

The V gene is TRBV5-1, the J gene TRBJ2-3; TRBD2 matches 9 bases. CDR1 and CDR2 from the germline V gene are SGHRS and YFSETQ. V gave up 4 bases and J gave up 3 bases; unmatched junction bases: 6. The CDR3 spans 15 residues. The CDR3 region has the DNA TGCGCCAGCAGCCTTACAGCGGGGGGAACAGATACGCAGTATTTT. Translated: CASSLTAGGTDTQYF.

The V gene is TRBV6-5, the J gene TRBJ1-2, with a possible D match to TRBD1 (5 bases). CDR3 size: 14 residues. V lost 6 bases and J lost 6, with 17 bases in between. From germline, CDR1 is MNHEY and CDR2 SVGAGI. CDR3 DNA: TGTGCCAGCAGCCCACCGGGGGGGATCCATGGCTACACCTTC. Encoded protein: CASSPPGGIHGYTF.

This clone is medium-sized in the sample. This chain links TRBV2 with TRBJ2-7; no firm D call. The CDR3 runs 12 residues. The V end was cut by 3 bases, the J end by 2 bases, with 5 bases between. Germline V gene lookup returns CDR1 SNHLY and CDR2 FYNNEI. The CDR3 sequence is CASSEKTYEQYF. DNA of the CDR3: TGTGCCAGCAGTGAGAAGACCTACGAGCAGTACTTC.

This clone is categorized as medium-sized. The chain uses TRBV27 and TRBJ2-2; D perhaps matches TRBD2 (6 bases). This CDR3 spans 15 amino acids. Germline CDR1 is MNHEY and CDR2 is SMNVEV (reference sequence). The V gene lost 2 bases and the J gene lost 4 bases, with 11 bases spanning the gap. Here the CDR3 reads CASSLHWGLTGELFF. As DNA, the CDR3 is TGTGCCAGCAGTTTACATTGGGGACTCACCGGGGAGCTGTTTTTT.

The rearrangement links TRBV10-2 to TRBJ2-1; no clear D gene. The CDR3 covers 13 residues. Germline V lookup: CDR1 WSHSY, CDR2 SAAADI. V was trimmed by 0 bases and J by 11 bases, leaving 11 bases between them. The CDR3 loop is CASSESSRTKQFF. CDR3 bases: TGCGCCAGCAGTGAGTCGAGCAGAACAAAGCAGTTCTTC.

The DNA for the CDR3 is TGCGCCAGCAGCCAAGATGGGGGGGCAGGGCTTCACACAGATACGCAGTATTTT. This gives the protein CASSQDGGAGLHTDTQYF. The chain recombines TRBV4-1 with TRBJ2-3, with D possibly matching TRBD2 (7 bases). V dropped 0 bases and J dropped 2 bases, with 18 bases sitting between them. Germline CDR1 and CDR2: MGHRA and YSYEKL. The CDR3 extends over 18 amino acids.

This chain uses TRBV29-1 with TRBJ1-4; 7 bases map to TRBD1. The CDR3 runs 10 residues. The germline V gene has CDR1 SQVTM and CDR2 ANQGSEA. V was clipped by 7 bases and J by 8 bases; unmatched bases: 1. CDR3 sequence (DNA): TGCAGCGCGGGACAGGAAAAACTGTTTTTT. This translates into CSAGQEKLFF.

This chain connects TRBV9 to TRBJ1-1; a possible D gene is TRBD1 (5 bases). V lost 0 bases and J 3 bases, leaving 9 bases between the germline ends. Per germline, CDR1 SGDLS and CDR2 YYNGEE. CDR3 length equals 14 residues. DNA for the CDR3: TGTGCCAGCAGCGTAGGGGTAGGGGACACTGAAGCTTTCTTT. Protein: CASSVGVGDTEAFF. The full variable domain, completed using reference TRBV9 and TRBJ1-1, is DSGVTQTPKHLITATGQRVTLRCSPRSGDLSVYWYQQSLDQGLQFLIQYYNGEERAKGNILERFSAQQFPDLHSELNLSSLELGDSALYFCASSVGVGDTEAFFGQGTRLTVV.

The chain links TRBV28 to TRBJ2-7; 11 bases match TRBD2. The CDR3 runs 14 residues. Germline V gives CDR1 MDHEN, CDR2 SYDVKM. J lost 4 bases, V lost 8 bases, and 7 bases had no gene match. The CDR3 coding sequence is TGTGCCAGCTGGGGACTAGCGGAGACATACGAGCAGTACTTC. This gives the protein CASWGLAETYEQYF. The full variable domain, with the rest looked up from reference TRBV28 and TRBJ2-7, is DVKVTQSSRYLVKRTGEKVFLECVQDMDHENMFWYRQDPGLGLRLIYFSYDVKMKEKGDIPEGYSVSREKKERFSLILESASTNQTSMYLCASWGLAETYEQYFGPGTRLTVT.

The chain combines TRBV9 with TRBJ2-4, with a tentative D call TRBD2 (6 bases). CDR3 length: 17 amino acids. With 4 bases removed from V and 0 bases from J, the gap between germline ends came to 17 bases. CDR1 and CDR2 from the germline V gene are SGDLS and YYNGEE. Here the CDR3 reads CASSPTGLLLAKNIQYF. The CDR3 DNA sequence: TGTGCCAGCAGCCCCACGGGACTGCTACTAGCCAAAAACATTCAGTACTTC.

CDR3 sequence (DNA): TGTGCCAGCAGCCCCGTTGGGGGAATGAGTCAGCCCCAGCATTTT. It codes for CASSPVGGMSQPQHF. The chain couples TRBV7-8 to TRBJ1-5, with a tentative D call TRBD1 (5 bases). This CDR3 contains 15 residues. V was cut by 5 bases and J by 6 bases, with 17 bases left in between. Germline CDR1 and CDR2: SGHVS and FQNEAQ.

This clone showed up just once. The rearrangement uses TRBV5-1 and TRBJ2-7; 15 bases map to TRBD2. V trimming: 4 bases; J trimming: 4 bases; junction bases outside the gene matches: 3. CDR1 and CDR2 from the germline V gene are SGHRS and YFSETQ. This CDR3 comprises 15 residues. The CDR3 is CASSLGLAGGYEQYF. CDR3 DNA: TGCGCCAGCAGCCTTGGACTAGCGGGAGGGTACGAGCAGTACTTC. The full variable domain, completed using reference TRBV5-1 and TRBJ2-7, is KAGVTQTPRYLIKTRGQQVTLSCSPISGHRSVSWYQQTPGQGLQFLFEYFSETQRNKGNFPGRFSGRQFSNSRSEMNVSTLELGDSALYLCASSLGLAGGYEQYFGPGTRLTVT.

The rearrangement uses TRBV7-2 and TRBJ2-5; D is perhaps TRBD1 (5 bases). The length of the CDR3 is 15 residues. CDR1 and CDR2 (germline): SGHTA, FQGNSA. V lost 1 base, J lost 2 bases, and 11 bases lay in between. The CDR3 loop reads CASSLGGRPQETQYF. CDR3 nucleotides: TGTGCCAGCAGCTTAGGGGGCAGGCCACAAGAGACCCAGTACTTC. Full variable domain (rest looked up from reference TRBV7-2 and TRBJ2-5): GAGVSQSPSNKVTEKGKDVELRCDPISGHTALYWYRQSLGQGLEFLIYFQGNSAPDKSGLPSDRFSAERTGGSVSTLTIQRTQQEDSAVYLCASSLGGRPQETQYFGPGTRLLVL.

The CDR3 DNA follows: TGTGCCAGCAGCCCAAGCAGCACAAGGACGAACACTGAAGCTTTCTTT. Its protein product is CASSPSSTRTNTEAFF. The rearrangement links TRBV7-9 to TRBJ1-1; D not certain. The CDR3 covers 16 residues. Trimming removed 5 bases from V and 1 base from J, with 17 bases in between. Germline V gene sequence: CDR1 SEHNR, CDR2 FQNEAQ (reference sequence).

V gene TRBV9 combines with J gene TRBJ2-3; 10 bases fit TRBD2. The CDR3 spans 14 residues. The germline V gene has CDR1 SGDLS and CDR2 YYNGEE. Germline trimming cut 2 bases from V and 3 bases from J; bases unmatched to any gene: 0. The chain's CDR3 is CASSVSGRTDTQYF. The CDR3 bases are TGTGCCAGCAGCGTTAGCGGGAGGACAGATACGCAGTATTTT.

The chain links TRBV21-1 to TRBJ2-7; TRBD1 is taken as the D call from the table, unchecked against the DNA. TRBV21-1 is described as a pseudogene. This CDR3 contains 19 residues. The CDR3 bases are TGTGCCAGCAGCTCGACCGGACAGGGAGGGAGCCTCCTTTCCTACGAGCAGTACTTC. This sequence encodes CASSSTGQGGSLLSYEQYF.

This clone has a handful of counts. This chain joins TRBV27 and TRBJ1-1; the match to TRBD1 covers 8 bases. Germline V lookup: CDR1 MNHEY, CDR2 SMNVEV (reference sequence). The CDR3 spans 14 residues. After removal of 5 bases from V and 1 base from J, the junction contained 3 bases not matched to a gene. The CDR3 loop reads CASSPQGANTEAFF. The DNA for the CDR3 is TGTGCCAGCAGTCCCCAGGGGGCGAACACTGAAGCTTTCTTT.

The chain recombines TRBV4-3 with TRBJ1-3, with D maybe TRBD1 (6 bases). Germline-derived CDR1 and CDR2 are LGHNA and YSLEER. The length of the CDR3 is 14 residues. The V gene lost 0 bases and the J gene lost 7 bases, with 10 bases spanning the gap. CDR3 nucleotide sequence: TGCGCCAGCAGCCAAGACTTGGGGGCGAACACCATATATTTT. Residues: CASSQDLGANTIYF.